A selection of T cell receptor beta chains follows, all from one sample in a study of control samples from healthy donors and cancer patients. Produced via immunoSEQ multiplex PCR; TCRdb's table is partial and in-frame only. The sample lists about 41,000 clones; roughly 94% were seen once. The sample comprised blood. These receptors all come from a man in his sixties in good health. Both conserved end residues are part of each CDR3. A D gene is named only where the DNA matches it firmly. Clone sizes are given selectively: once, few, many, or a class where the clone is expanded.

>NA|NA|TRBV4-1|TRBJ2-7
TGCGCCAGCAGCTACGAGGGCCCCTACGAGCAGTACTTC
CASSYEGPYEQYF
>NA|NA|TRBV27|TRBJ2-6
TGTGCCAGCAGTTTCTCTGGGGCCAACGTCCTGACTTTC
CASSFSGANVLTF
>NA|NA|TRBV25-1|TRBJ2-7
TGTGCCAGCAGTCCTCCTGGGGCGAGTAGGTCCTACGAGCAGTACTTC
CASSPPGASRSYEQYF
>NA|NA|TRBV25-1|TRBJ2-2
TGTGCCAGCAGTGCGTCGGGATCAGGGGAGCTGTTTTTT
CASSASGSGELFF
>NA|NA|TRBV28|TRBJ1-4
TGTGCCAGCAGTTCCTCCGGGACTAATGAAAAACTGTTTTTT
CASSSSGTNEKLFF
>NA|NA|TRBV11-3|TRBJ2-7
TGTGCCAGCAGCACCACATCCCGTCAGCTCTACGAGCAGTACTTC
CASSTTSRQLYEQYF
>NA|NA|TRBV7-9|TRBJ1-4
TGTGCCAGCAGCTACCCAGCAGATGGGGAAAAACTGTTTTTT
CASSYPADGEKLFF
>few|TRBD2|TRBV27|TRBJ2-7
TGTGCCAGCAGTTCAAGCGGGAGTCAGTACGAGCAGTACTTC
CASSSSGSQYEQYF
>NA|NA|TRBV24-1|TRBJ2-3
TGTGCCACCGCGAGGGGCGCAGCTCGGGGAGATACGCAGTATTTT
CATARGAARGDTQYF
>NA|TRBD1|TRBV2|TRBJ2-5
TGTGCCAGCAGTGGGGACAGTCAGACCCAGTACTTC
CASSGDSQTQYF
>NA|TRBD1|TRBV3-1/TRBV3-2|TRBJ1-6
TGTGCCAGCAGTCTCGGTCCCGGGACAGGGATTGATAATTCACCCCTCCACTTT
CASSLGPGTGIDNSPLHF
>NA|TRBD2|TRBV7-6|TRBJ2-2
TGTGCCAGCAGCTTAGGACCTAGCGGAGGTAACACCGGGGAGCTGTTTTTT
CASSLGPSGGNTGELFF
>NA|TRBD1|TRBV18|TRBJ1-2
TGTGCCAGCTCACCACGCCGGGACAGCTATGGCTACACCTTC
CASSPRRDSYGYTF
>NA|NA|TRBV19|TRBJ1-2
TGTGCCAGTAGTGGCCCATGGCAGGTAAGGGACTATGGCTACACCTTC
CASSGPWQVRDYGYTF
>NA|TRBD1|TRBV18|TRBJ2-5
TGTGCCAGCTCACCAAGGACAGGGAATATTAAGACCCAGTACTTC
CASSPRTGNIKTQYF
>NA|TRBD1|TRBV11-2|TRBJ1-2
TGTGCCAGCAGCAGACAGGGGCTTGATGGCTACACCTTC
CASSRQGLDGYTF
>NA|TRBD1|TRBV5-4|TRBJ1-1
TGTGCCAGCAGCCAAACAGGGGACACTGAAGCTTTCTTT
CASSQTGDTEAFF
>NA|TRBD1|TRBV10-2|TRBJ1-1
TGCGCCAGCAGGGTGGGACAGGGGGCGAACACTGAAGCTTTCTTT
CASRVGQGANTEAFF
>NA|NA|TRBV11-2|TRBJ2-3
TGTGCCAGCAGGGCCCTTTCGGTAGATACGCAGTATTTT
CASRALSVDTQYF
>once|NA|TRBV7-9|TRBJ1-5
TGTGCCAGCAGCGAACCGGGACATATGCATCAGCCCCAGCATTTT
CASSEPGHMHQPQHF
>NA|TRBD1|TRBV7-8|TRBJ1-1
TGTGCCAGCAGCTTAGCCAACTACAGGGGGCGTTGGGACACTGAAGCTTTCTTT
CASSLANYRGRWDTEAFF
>NA|NA|TRBV20-1|TRBJ1-6
TGCAGTGCTAGTATCGGGGGCCTAACGAGCTCCTATAATTCACCCCTCCACTTT
CSASIGGLTSSYNSPLHF